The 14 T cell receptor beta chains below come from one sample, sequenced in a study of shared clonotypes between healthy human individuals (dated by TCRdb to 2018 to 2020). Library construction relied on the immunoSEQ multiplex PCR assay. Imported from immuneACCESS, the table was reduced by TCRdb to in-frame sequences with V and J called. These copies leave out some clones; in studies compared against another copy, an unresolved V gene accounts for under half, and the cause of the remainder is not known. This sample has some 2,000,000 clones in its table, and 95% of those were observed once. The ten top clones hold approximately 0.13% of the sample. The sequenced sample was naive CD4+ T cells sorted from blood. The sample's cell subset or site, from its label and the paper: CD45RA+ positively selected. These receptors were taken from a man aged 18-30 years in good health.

The CDR3 bases are TGTGCCAGCAGCTTAGCGGAAGGGATTGGCTACACCTTC. It yields the protein CASSLAEGIGYTF. The V gene is TRBV7-8, the J gene TRBJ1-2; D not certain. This CDR3 comprises 13 residues. CDR1 SGHVS and CDR2 FQNEAQ come from the germline V gene. V dropped 0 bases and J dropped 7 bases, with 9 bases sitting between them.

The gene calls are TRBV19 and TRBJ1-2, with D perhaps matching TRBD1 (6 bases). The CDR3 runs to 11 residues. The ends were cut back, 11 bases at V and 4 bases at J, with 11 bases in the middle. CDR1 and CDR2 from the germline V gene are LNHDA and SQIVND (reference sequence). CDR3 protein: CAGRTAYGYTF. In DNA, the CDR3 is TGTGCCGGGAGGACAGCCTATGGCTACACCTTC.

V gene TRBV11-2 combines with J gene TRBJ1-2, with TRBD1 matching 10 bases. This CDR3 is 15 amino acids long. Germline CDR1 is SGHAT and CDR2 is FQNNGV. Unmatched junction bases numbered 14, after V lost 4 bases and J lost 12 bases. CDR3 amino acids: CASSSLRDRGFDHTF. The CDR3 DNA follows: TGTGCCAGCAGCTCCCTCCGGGACAGGGGATTTGACCACACCTTC. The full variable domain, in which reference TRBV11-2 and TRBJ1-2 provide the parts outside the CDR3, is EAGVAQSPRYKIIEKRQSVAFWCNPISGHATLYWYQQILGQGPKLLIQFQNNGVVDDSQLPKDRFSAERLKGVDSTLKIQPAKLEDSAVYLCASSSLRDRGFDHTFGSGTRLTVV.

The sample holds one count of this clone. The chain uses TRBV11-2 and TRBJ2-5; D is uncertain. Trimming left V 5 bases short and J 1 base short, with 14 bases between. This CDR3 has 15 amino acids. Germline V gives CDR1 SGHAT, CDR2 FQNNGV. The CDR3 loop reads CASSKIVAIQETQYF. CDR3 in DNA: TGTGCCAGCAGCAAAATAGTTGCCATCCAAGAGACCCAGTACTTC.

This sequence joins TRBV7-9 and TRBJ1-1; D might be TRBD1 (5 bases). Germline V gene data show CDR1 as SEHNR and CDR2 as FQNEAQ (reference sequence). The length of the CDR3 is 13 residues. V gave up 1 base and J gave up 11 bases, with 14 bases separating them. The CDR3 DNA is TGTGCCAGCAGCTTAGATATGGGGCGCGAGGCTTTCTTT. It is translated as CASSLDMGREAFF.

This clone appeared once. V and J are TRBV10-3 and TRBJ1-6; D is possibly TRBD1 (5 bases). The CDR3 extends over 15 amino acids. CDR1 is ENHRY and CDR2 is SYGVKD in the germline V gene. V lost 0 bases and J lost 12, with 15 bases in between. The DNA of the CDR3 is TGTGCCATCAGTGAGTCTGACAGCGGTCGCAGACCCCTCCACTTT. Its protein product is CAISESDSGRRPLHF.

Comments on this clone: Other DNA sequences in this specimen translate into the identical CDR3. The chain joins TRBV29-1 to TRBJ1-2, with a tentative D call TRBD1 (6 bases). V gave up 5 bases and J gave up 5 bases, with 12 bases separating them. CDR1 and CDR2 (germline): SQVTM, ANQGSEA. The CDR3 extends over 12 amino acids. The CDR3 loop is CSVRQGSYGYTF. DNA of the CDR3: TGCAGCGTTCGCCAGGGGAGTTATGGCTACACCTTC.

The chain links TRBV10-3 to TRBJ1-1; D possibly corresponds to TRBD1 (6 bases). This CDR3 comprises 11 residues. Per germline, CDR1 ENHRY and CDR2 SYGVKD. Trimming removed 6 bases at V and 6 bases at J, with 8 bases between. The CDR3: CAISRGAEAFF. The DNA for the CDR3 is TGTGCCATCAGCAGGGGAGCTGAAGCTTTCTTT.

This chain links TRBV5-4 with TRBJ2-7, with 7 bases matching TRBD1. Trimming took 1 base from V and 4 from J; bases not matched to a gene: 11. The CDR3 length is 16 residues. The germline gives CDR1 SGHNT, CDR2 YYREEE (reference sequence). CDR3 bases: TGTGCCAGCAGCTTGAAAGGTCCAGGGGGATTTTACGAGCAGTACTTC. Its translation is CASSLKGPGGFYEQYF.

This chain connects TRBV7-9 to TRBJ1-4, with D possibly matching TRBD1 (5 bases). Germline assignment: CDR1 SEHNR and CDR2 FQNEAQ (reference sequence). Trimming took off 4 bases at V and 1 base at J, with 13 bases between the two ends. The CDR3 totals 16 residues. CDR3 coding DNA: TGTGCCAGCAGCTCCATGGGGGGAAGAACTAATGAAAAACTGTTTTTT. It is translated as CASSSMGGRTNEKLFF.

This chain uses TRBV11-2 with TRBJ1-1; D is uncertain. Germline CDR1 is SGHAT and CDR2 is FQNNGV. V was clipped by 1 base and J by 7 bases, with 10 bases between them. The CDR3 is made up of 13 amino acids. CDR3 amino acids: CASSLGFGFEAFF. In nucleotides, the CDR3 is TGTGCCAGCAGCTTAGGTTTCGGTTTTGAAGCTTTCTTT. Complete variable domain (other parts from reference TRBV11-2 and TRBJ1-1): EAGVAQSPRYKIIEKRQSVAFWCNPISGHATLYWYQQILGQGPKLLIQFQNNGVVDDSQLPKDRFSAERLKGVDSTLKIQPAKLEDSAVYLCASSLGFGFEAFFGQGTRLTVV.

CDR3 DNA: TGCAGCGTTGAAGGAGTTATGCGGGACTACAATGAGCAGTTCTTC. Translation: CSVEGVMRDYNEQFF. The chain couples TRBV29-1 to TRBJ2-1; TRBD2 is a possible D gene (6 bases). Trimming took off 1 base at V and 3 bases at J, with 13 bases between the two ends. This CDR3 is built from 15 residues. Germline V gives CDR1 SQVTM, CDR2 ANQGSEA.

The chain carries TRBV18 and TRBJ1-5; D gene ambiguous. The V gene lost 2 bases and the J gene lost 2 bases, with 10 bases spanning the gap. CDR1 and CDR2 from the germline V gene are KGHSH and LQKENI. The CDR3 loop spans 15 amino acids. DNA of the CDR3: TGTGCCAGCTCACCATGGGGAGGTGGCAATCAGCCCCAGCATTTT. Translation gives CASSPWGGGNQPQHF.

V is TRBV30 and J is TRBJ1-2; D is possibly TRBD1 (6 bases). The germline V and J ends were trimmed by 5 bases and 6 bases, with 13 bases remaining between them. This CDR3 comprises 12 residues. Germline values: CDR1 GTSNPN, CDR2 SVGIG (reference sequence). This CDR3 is CAWGRDMDGYTF. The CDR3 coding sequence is TGTGCCTGGGGCCGGGACATGGATGGCTACACCTTC. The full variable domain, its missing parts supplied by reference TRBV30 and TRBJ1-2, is SQTIHQWPATLVQPVGSPLSLECTVEGTSNPNLYWYRQAAGRGLQLLFYSVGIGQISSEVPQNLSASRPQDRQFILSSKKLLLSDSGFYLCAWGRDMDGYTFGSGTRLTVV.